This record concerns one T cell receptor beta chain sequence. Sequence at one end of the junction differs from germline and may be a read error. The source of the sample is a study of blood T cells in healthy people across ages. Primers used in a second PCR of about 7 to 12 cycles were a sample-barcoded 5' primer and a J-beta primer mix. One entry per CDR3 protein results from TCRdb running MiXCR on the 5' RACE reads. The sample contains hundreds of thousands of distinct CDR3 sequences, under 65% of which appear only once. This CDR3 region has 14 residues. Germline V gene sequence: CDR1 KGHSH, CDR2 LQKENI.

Sequencing was carried out using blood. The clonotype originates from a man aged 55 to 70 in good health. The rearrangement links TRBV18 to TRBJ2-3; D is ambiguous. The CDR3, as DNA: TGTGCCAGCACACCCGAACGCAGCACAGATACGCAGTATTTT. Its protein product is CASTPERSTDTQYF.